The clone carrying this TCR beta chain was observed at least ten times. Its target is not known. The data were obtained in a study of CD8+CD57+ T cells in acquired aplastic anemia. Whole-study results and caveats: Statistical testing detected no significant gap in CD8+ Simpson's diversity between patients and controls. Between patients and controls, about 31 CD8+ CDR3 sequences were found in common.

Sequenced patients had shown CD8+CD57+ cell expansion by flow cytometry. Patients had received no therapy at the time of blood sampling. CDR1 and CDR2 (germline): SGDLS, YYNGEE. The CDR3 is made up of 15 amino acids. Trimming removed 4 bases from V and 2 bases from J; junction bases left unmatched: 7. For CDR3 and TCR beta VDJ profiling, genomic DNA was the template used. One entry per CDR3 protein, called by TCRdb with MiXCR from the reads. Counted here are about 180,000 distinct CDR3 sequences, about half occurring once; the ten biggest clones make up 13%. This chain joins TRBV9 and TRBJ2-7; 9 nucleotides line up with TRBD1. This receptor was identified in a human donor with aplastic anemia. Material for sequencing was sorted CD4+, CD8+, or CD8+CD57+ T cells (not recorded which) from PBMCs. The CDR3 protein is CASSRGQGAAYEQYF. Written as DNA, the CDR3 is TGTGCCAGCAGCCGGGGACAGGGAGCAGCCTACGAGCAGTACTTC.